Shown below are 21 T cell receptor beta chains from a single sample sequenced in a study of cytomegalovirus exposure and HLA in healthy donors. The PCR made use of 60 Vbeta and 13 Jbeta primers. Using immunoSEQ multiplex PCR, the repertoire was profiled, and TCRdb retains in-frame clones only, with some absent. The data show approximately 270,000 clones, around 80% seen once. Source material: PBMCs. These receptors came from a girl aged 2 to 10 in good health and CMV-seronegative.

The CDR3 DNA is TGTGCCAGCAGTCTCCGGGACAGGGGCAATCAGCCCCAGCATTTT. Its translation: CASSLRDRGNQPQHF. The gene calls are TRBV28 and TRBJ1-5, with 9 bases lining up with TRBD1. Germline V gives CDR1 MDHEN, CDR2 SYDVKM. With 5 bases clipped from V and 2 bases from J, the junction kept 4 bases outside the gene matches. This CDR3 has 15 amino acids.

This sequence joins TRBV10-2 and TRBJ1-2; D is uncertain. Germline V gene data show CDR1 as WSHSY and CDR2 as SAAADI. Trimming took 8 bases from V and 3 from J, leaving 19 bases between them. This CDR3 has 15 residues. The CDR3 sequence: CASGWPTRRDYGYTF. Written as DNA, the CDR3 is TGCGCCAGCGGGTGGCCAACTAGGAGGGACTATGGCTACACCTTC.

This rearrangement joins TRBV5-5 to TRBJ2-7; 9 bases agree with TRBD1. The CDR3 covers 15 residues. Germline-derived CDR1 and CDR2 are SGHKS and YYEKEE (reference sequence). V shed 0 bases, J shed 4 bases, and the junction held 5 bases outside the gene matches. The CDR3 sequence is CASSLGWDRDYEQYF. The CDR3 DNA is TGTGCCAGCAGCTTGGGATGGGACAGGGATTACGAGCAGTACTTC.

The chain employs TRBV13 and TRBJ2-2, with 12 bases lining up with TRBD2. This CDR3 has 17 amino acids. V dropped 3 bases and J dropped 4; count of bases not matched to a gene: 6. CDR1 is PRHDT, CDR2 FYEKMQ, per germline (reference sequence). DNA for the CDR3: TGTGCCAGCAGCTTTGTGGGACTAGCGGGTGCCACCGGGGAGCTGTTTTTT. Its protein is CASSFVGLAGATGELFF.

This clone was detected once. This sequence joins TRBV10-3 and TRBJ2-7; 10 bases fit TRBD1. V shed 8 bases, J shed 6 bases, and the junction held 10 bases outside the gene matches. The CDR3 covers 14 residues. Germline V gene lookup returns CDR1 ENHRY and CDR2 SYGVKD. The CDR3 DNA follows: TGTGCCATCCGGGACAGGGGCACAATAAGCGAGCAGTACTTC. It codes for CAIRDRGTISEQYF.

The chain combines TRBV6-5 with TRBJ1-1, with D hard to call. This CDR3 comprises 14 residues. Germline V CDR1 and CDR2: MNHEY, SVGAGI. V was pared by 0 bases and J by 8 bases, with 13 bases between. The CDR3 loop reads CASSYSREGPEAFF. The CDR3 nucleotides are TGTGCCAGCAGTTACTCGAGGGAAGGGCCCGAAGCTTTCTTT.

The CDR3 spells CASSPRGTSNTGELFF. In nucleotides, the CDR3 is TGTGCCAGCAGCCCCCGGGGGACGTCGAACACCGGGGAGCTGTTTTTT. This chain connects TRBV9 to TRBJ2-2; TRBD2 might be the D (6 bases). The CDR3 sequence is 16 residues long. Trimming removed 4 bases from V and 0 bases from J, with 13 bases in between. CDR1 SGDLS and CDR2 YYNGEE come from the germline V gene.

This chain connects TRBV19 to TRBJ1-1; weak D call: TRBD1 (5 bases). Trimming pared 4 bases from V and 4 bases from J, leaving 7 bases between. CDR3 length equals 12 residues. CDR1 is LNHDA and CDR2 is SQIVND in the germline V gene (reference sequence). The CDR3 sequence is CASSRGGTEAFF. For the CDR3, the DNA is TGTGCCAGTAGTAGGGGGGGCACTGAAGCTTTCTTT.

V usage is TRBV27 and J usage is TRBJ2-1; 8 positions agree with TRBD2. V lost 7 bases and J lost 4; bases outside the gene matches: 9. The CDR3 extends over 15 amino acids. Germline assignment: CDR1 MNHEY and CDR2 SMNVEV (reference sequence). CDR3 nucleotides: TGTGCCAGCACTATAGGGCGGGGGGCTTACAATGAGCAGTTCTTC. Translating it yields CASTIGRGAYNEQFF.

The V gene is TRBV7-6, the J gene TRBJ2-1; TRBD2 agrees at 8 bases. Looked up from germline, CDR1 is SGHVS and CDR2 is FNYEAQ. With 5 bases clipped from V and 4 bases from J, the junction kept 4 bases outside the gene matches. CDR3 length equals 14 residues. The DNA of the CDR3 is TGTGCCAGCAGCCCAGCGGGAGCTTACAATGAGCAGTTCTTC. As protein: CASSPAGAYNEQFF.

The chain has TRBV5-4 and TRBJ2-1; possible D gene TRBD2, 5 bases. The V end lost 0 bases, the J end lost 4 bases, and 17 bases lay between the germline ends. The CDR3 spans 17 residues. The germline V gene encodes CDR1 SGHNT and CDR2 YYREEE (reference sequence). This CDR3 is CASSLAGVGNPYNEQFF. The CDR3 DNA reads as TGTGCCAGCAGCTTGGCCGGGGTGGGCAACCCATACAATGAGCAGTTCTTC.

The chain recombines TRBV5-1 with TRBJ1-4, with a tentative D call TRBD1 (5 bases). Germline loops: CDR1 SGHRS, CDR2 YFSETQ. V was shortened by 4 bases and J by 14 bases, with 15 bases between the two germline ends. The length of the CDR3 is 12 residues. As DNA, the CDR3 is TGCGCCAGCAGCCCGGGGGAGGCGGCGCTGTTTTTT. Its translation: CASSPGEAALFF.

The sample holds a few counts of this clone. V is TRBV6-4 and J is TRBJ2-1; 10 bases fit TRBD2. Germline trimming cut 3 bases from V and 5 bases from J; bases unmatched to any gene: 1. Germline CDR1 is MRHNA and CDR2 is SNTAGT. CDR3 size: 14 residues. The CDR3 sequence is CASSELAGNNEQFF. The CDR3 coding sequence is TGTGCCAGCAGTGAACTAGCGGGGAACAATGAGCAGTTCTTC.

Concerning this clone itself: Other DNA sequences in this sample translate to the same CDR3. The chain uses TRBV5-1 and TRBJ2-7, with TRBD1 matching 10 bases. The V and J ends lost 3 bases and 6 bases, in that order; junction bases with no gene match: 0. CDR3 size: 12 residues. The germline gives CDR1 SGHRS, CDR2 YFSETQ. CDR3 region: CASSWTGGEQYF. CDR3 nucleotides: TGCGCCAGCAGCTGGACAGGGGGCGAGCAGTACTTC.

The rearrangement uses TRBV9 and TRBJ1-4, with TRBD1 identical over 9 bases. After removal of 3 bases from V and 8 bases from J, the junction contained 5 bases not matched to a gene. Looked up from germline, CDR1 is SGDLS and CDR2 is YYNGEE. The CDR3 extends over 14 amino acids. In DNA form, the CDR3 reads TGTGCCAGCAGCGGGACAGGGGTCGGGGAAAAACTGTTTTTT. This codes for CASSGTGVGEKLFF. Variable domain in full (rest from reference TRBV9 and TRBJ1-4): DSGVTQTPKHLITATGQRVTLRCSPRSGDLSVYWYQQSLDQGLQFLIQYYNGEERAKGNILERFSAQQFPDLHSELNLSSLELGDSALYFCASSGTGVGEKLFFGSGTQLSVL.

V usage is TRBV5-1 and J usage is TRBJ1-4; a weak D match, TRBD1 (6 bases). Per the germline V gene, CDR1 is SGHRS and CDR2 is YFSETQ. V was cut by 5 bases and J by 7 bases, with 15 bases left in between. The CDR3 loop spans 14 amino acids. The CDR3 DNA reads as TGCGCCAGCAGTCCCCTGGACAGTGTTGAAAAACTGTTTTTT. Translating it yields CASSPLDSVEKLFF.

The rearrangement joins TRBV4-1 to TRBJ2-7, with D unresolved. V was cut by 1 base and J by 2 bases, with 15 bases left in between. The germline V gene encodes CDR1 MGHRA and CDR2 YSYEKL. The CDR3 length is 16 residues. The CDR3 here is CASSQVWIVQTYEQYF. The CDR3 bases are TGCGCCAGCAGCCAAGTCTGGATTGTACAGACCTACGAGCAGTACTTC.

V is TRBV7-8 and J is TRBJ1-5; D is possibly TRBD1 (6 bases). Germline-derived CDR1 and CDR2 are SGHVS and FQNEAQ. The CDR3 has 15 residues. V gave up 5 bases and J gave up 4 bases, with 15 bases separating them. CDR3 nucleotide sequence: TGTGCCAGCAGCCAGACAGGCAACACGAATCAGCCCCAGCATTTT. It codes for CASSQTGNTNQPQHF.

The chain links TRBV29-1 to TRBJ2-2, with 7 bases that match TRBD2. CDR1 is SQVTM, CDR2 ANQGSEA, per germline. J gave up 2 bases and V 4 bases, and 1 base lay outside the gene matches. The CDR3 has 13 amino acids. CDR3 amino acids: CSVGGGNTGELFF. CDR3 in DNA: TGCAGCGTTGGGGGGGGTAACACCGGGGAGCTGTTTTTT.

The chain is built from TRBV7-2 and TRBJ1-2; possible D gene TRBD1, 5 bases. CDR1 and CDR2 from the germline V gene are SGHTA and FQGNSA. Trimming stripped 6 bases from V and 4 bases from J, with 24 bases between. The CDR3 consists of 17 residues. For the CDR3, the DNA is TGTGCCAGCAGACCTGGGGCAGGGTCAAGGATGAGCTATGGCTACACCTTC. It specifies CASRPGAGSRMSYGYTF.

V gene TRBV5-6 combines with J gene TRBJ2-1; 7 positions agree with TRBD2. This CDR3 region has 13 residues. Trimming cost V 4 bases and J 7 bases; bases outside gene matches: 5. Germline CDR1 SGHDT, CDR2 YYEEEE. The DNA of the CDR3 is TGTGCCAGCAGCACGGACGGGGGGAATGAGCAGTTCTTC. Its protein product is CASSTDGGNEQFF.